This T cell receptor (beta chain) was documented in a study of blood T cells in healthy people across ages (dated by TCRdb to 2013 to 2016). Describing the broader study: Template switching captured roughly one uniquely barcoded TCR beta cDNA molecule per two T cells in model experiments. To track age-related changes in TCR beta repertoire diversity, the study relied on deep sequencing normalized with unique cDNA molecular identifiers. Donors were grouped into four age groups: young (average roughly 16 years), middle-aged (under 40), aged (about 60) and long-lived (about 89). To avoid experimental bias, donors of different ages were distributed randomly across sequencing lanes. Using the same blood draw, the study looked at two additional independent replicas of 1 million unique cDNA reads for two donors, one aged 18 to 29 and the other aged 80 or older. Results and caveats for the whole study, not just this receptor: Observed TCR beta diversity per million T cells fell roughly linearly with age, and a significant reduction was already apparent by age around 39. Donor CMV infection status was unknown, potentially confounding age-related changes in expanded clonotypes. Compared with the aged group, the long-lived group had more naive CD4+ T cells, fewer expanded clones and increased TCR diversity, a pattern suggesting age selection. Because profiling used bulk unsorted PBMCs, naive and antigen-experienced compartments could not be compared conclusively. Observed TCR beta diversity correlated strongly with the percentage of naive T cells measured by flow cytometry. Estimates of total diversity based on one million sequenced T cells were regarded as lower bounds and as underestimates.

Worth noting for this clonotype: What this receptor recognizes is not known. The input lacks base qualities; no much larger clone sits a single base away.

The roughly 37 donors, aged about 6 to 95 years, were systemically healthy Caucasian individuals from Russia. Each donor gave ten milliliters of peripheral blood, collected into EDTA-treated Vacutainer tubes. PBMCs were isolated by Ficoll-Paque density-gradient centrifugation, with at least 7 million obtained per sample. Total RNA, at least 6 micrograms per sample, was extracted from PBMCs with Trizol reagent. Naive CD45RAhigh/CD27high T cell percentages were measured by flow cytometry on a PBMC aliquot from every donor. The V end gives up 3 bases and the J end 3 bases, leaving 5 bases in the junction not matched to a gene. CDR1 and CDR2, per the germline V gene, are MDHEN and SYDVKM. There are 14 amino acids in the CDR3, from cysteine to phenylalanine inclusive. Kept here is only the CDR3 DNA, which spans 42 bases and is read in frame from base 1. Libraries were prepared through 5' RACE. A second PCR of roughly 7 to 11 cycles was performed with a sample-barcoded 5' primer and a J-beta primer mix. Each TCR beta cDNA molecule received a unique molecular identifier from a template-switch 5' adaptor carrying 12 random nucleotides. Each sample yielded at least 3 million CDR3-containing paired-end reads. First-strand cDNA synthesis was performed from all RNA using the Mint cDNA synthesis kit, with priming by a TRBC-specific oligonucleotide. All cDNA was treated with uracil-DNA glycosylase and then went through a first 18-cycle PCR with the universal primers M1SS and BC2_uni_R. In the source study's methods: For normalization, 1 million high-quality reads, each with a distinct molecular identifier, were randomly selected from each sample. Instead of being binned into consensus sequences, reads that shared molecular identifiers were thrown out. MiTCR, set to a Q25 quality threshold and the strictest error-elimination algorithm, was used for CDR3 identification, clonotype clustering and error correction. A nonparametric unseen species model with Euler transformation was used to estimate a lower bound on total TCR beta diversity. Using fastp trimming at Q25 and MiXCR clonotype assembly, TCRdb reanalyzed the public sequencing data and kept in-frame beta chains. Each entry merges the rows of one CDR3 protein and shows their most common DNA and genes. TCRdb, not the original authors, processed these V and J calls. This sample lists 1,800,000 or so distinct CDR3 sequences; 30% to 40% were detected once. In total, the top ten clones hold 23% of the sample.

Here the chain combines TRBV28 and TRBJ2-7, with 7 bases in between that match TRBD1. The sequencing input was blood. The TCR was taken from a human donor in good health. CDR3 loop: CASSFLGTDYEQYF. The nucleotides read TGTGCCAGCAGTTTTTTAGGGACAGACTACGAGCAGTACTTC.